These 30 T cell receptor beta chains share one sample of origin, sequenced in a study of T cells after yellow fever vaccination. TCRdb reprocessed the 5' RACE reads via MiXCR and lists one record per CDR3 protein. Of about 350,000 distinct CDR3 sequences listed, about 4% are singletons. Sample: PBMCs, taken 5 days after the yellow fever booster vaccination. Receptors were obtained from a man younger than 30 who received the YFV17D yellow fever vaccine.

CDR3 coding DNA: TGCAGTGCTAGACCGCCTCTCAATAGGGGGGTTTACTATGGCTACACCTTC. It yields the protein CSARPPLNRGVYYGYTF. The chain links TRBV20-1 to TRBJ1-2; TRBD1 is a possible D gene (6 bases). The CDR3 totals 17 residues. V was trimmed by 2 bases and J by 3 bases, leaving 22 bases between them. Germline CDR1 DFQATT, CDR2 SNEGSKA (reference sequence).

This chain links TRBV21-1 with TRBJ2-3; the D call in the table, TRBD1, was not verified against the DNA. TRBV21-1 is deemed a pseudogene. The CDR3 spans 16 residues. The CDR3 here is CASSTRGYRETDTQYF. CDR3 bases: TGTGCCAGCTCGACCCGAGGGTACCGGGAAACAGATACGCAGTATTTT.

This clonotype has just a few counts. This chain connects TRBV12-3 or TRBV12-4 to TRBJ1-1; D uncertain. The CDR3 is made up of 14 amino acids. Trimming took 3 bases from V and 4 from J, leaving 12 bases between them. CDR3 in amino acids: CASSFSVGSTEAFF. In nucleotides, the CDR3 is TGTGCCAGCAGTTTCTCTGTGGGGAGCACTGAAGCTTTCTTT.

The chain combines TRBV5-1 with TRBJ1-5, with TRBD1 as a possible D gene (5 bases). V shed 0 bases and J shed 3 bases, with 10 bases lying between them. CDR3 length equals 15 residues. Germline V gene sequence: CDR1 SGHRS, CDR2 YFSETQ. The CDR3 DNA is TGCGCCAGCAGCTTGGGATGGGGGAACAATCAGCCCCAGCATTTT. Translation: CASSLGWGNNQPQHF.

This clonotype has more than one count but fewer than ten. The chain recombines TRBV6-2 or TRBV6-3 with TRBJ1-5; perhaps TRBD1 as D (6 bases). Germline assignment: CDR1 MNHEY and CDR2 SVGEGT. V was cut by 4 bases and J by 6 bases, with 16 bases left in between. The length of the CDR3 is 15 residues. The CDR3 sequence: CASSSQGRSIQPQHF. As DNA, the CDR3 is TGTGCCAGCAGTTCTCAGGGGAGATCGATTCAGCCCCAGCATTTT.

This clonotype has only a few counts. The J gene is TRBJ2-7, the V gene TRBV4-3, with 7 bases lining up with TRBD1. The germline CDR1 and CDR2 sequences are LGHNA and YSLEER. CDR3 length: 15 amino acids. The V segment lost 0 bases and the J segment 4 bases; nucleotides outside the gene matches: 6. Here the CDR3 reads CASSQDLTGFYEQYF. CDR3 nucleotides: TGCGCCAGCAGCCAAGATTTGACAGGGTTTTACGAGCAGTACTTC.

This sequence joins TRBV5-4 and TRBJ1-2; possible D gene TRBD1, 5 bases. V lost 1 base to trimming and J lost 4 bases, with 11 bases between them. The germline V gene encodes CDR1 SGHNT and CDR2 YYREEE (reference sequence). The CDR3 loop spans 14 amino acids. Here the CDR3 reads CASSLRGSSYGYTF. The CDR3, as DNA: TGTGCCAGCAGCTTGAGGGGTAGCTCCTATGGCTACACCTTC.

This clonotype has at least ten counts. The chain links TRBV5-1 to TRBJ1-1; 7 bases agree with TRBD1. CDR3 length: 15 amino acids. J gave up 0 bases and V 4 bases, and 6 bases lay outside the gene matches. The germline CDR1 and CDR2 sequences are SGHRS and YFSETQ. The DNA for the CDR3 is TGCGCCAGCAGCGTCAACAGGGGAATGAACACTGAAGCTTTCTTT. This sequence encodes CASSVNRGMNTEAFF.

This clonotype was seen a handful of times. The genes are TRBV6-5 and TRBJ2-1; D gene ambiguous. V was shortened by 0 bases and J by 0 bases, with 9 bases between the two germline ends. This CDR3 region has 16 residues. Germline V gives CDR1 MNHEY, CDR2 SVGAGI. The CDR3 here is CASSYSSPISYNEQFF. The CDR3 DNA reads as TGTGCCAGCAGTTACTCGAGTCCGATCTCCTACAATGAGCAGTTCTTC.

This clonotype showed up many times. The chain carries TRBV27 and TRBJ1-2; D is ambiguous. V was pared by 6 bases and J by 0 bases, with 11 bases between. Germline V gene data show CDR1 as MNHEY and CDR2 as SMNVEV (reference sequence). The CDR3 contains 14 residues. This CDR3 is CASSPLPSNYGYTF. Written as DNA, the CDR3 is TGTGCCAGCAGCCCCCTACCGTCTAACTATGGCTACACCTTC.

There are a few counts of this clonotype. V usage is TRBV5-4 and J usage is TRBJ2-7, with a possible D match to TRBD1 (6 bases). The CDR3 consists of 13 residues. Trimming stripped 3 bases from V and 2 bases from J, with 9 bases between. Germline V gene data show CDR1 as SGHNT and CDR2 as YYREEE (reference sequence). The CDR3 here is CASSSKGAYEQYV. CDR3 in DNA: TGTGCCAGCAGCTCGAAGGGGGCCTACGAGCAGTACGTC.

The chain uses TRBV24-1 and TRBJ1-5, with 9 nucleotides matching TRBD1. This CDR3 comprises 16 residues. Germline values: CDR1 KGHDR, CDR2 SFDVKD. The trim removed 3 bases at V and 3 bases at J, leaving 5 bases unmatched. The DNA for the CDR3 is TGTGCCACCAGTGATGCGACAGGGGGGGACAATCAGCCCCAGCATTTT. Translated: CATSDATGGDNQPQHF.

V gene TRBV14 combines with J gene TRBJ1-1; D might be TRBD1 (5 bases). V was pared by 0 bases and J by 11 bases, with 19 bases between. This CDR3 spans 15 amino acids. Germline V gene sequence: CDR1 SGHDN, CDR2 FVKESK. The CDR3: CASSQELGMTAGAFF. The CDR3 DNA follows: TGTGCCAGCAGCCAAGAACTGGGGATGACAGCGGGGGCTTTCTTT.

This clonotype was picked up many times. The chain has TRBV10-1 and TRBJ2-3, with TRBD1 identical over 9 bases. Trimming at V came to 3 bases and at J to 6 bases, leaving 10 bases not matched to a gene. This CDR3 spans 16 amino acids. CDR1 and CDR2 (germline): WNHNN, SYGVQD (reference sequence). CDR3 DNA sequence: TGCGCCAGCAGTGACGTGGGGGACAGGGATCCCGATACGCAGTATTTT. Residues: CASSDVGDRDPDTQYF.

The V and J genes are TRBV24-1 and TRBJ1-2; D gene unclear. CDR1 is KGHDR and CDR2 is SFDVKD in the germline V gene. Trimming took off 8 bases at V and 5 bases at J, with 11 bases between the two ends. The CDR3 extends over 12 amino acids. The CDR3 DNA sequence: TGTGCCACCACCCCCGGGGAGTATGGCTACACCTTC. Encoded protein: CATTPGEYGYTF.

The chain couples TRBV20-1 to TRBJ1-2; no clear D. This CDR3 is built from 13 residues. V lost 4 bases to trimming and J lost 0 bases, with 9 bases between them. Germline CDR1 reads DFQATT; CDR2 reads SNEGSKA (reference sequence). Here the CDR3 reads CSATAEANYGYTF. DNA for the CDR3: TGCAGTGCTACGGCGGAAGCTAACTATGGCTACACCTTC.

The chain links TRBV7-9 to TRBJ2-3; D is tentatively TRBD1 or TRBD2 (6 bases each). The germline V gene has CDR1 SEHNR and CDR2 FQNEAQ (reference sequence). This CDR3 is built from 14 residues. The V gene lost 4 bases and the J gene lost 10 bases, with 18 bases spanning the gap. The CDR3 DNA follows: TGTGCCAGCAGCTCTGGGGGCCCGGGGGTGGCGCAGTATTTT. Its translation is CASSSGGPGVAQYF.

This chain joins TRBV20-1 and TRBJ1-2; D uncertain. Trimming stripped 2 bases from V and 5 bases from J, with 6 bases between. The CDR3 loop spans 11 amino acids. From germline, CDR1 is DFQATT and CDR2 SNEGSKA (reference sequence). The CDR3 region has the DNA TGCAGTGCTAGATCCAGTTATGGCTACACCTTC. Translated, it gives CSARSSYGYTF.

This clonotype has a handful of counts. The rearrangement joins TRBV27 to TRBJ2-2; 11 bases fit TRBD1. V gave up 6 bases and J gave up 7 bases; unmatched junction bases: 7. CDR1 MNHEY and CDR2 SMNVEV come from the germline V gene (reference sequence). The CDR3 covers 15 residues. The CDR3, as DNA: TGTGCCAGCAGAAGGGGACAGGGGGTGATCGGGGAGCTGTTTTTT. It translates to CASRRGQGVIGELFF.

This chain joins TRBV28 and TRBJ2-3; 10 positions agree with TRBD1. Germline V CDR1 and CDR2: MDHEN, SYDVKM. V shed 6 bases and J 2 bases; nucleotides not matched to a gene: 8. CDR3 size: 16 residues. This chain's CDR3 is CASSPTGTGDTDTQYF. The CDR3 DNA reads as TGTGCCAGCAGCCCCACGGGGACAGGGGACACAGATACGCAGTATTTT.

CDR3 residues: CASSQVERGRNEQFF. The CDR3 DNA sequence: TGCGCCAGCAGCCAAGTGGAACGGGGGAGGAATGAGCAGTTCTTC. The J gene is TRBJ2-1, the V gene TRBV4-1, with D possibly matching TRBD2 (6 bases). The germline CDR1 and CDR2 sequences are MGHRA and YSYEKL. CDR3 length: 15 residues. Trimming removed 1 base from V and 7 bases from J, with 14 bases in between.

This clonotype was seen more than once but under ten times. The V and J genes are TRBV12-3 or TRBV12-4 and TRBJ1-2; 8 bases match TRBD1. The CDR3 runs 15 residues. Trimming cost V 4 bases and J 4 bases; bases outside gene matches: 8. CDR3 protein: CASSSVGTGSYGYTF. CDR3 coding DNA: TGTGCCAGCAGTTCGGTTGGGACAGGATCCTATGGCTACACCTTC.

This clonotype was picked up a small number of times. The chain couples TRBV6-2 or TRBV6-3 to TRBJ1-2; a weak D match, TRBD1 (6 bases). Germline V lookup: CDR1 MNHEY, CDR2 SVGEGT. Trimming cost V 3 bases and J 4 bases, with 9 bases left between them. This CDR3 contains 13 residues. CDR3 DNA sequence: TGTGCCAGCAGTTATTGGACAGTCTATGGCTACACCTTC. This codes for CASSYWTVYGYTF.

This chain joins TRBV28 and TRBJ2-6, with a possible D match to TRBD1 (5 bases). The CDR3 is made up of 16 amino acids. The germline gives CDR1 MDHEN, CDR2 SYDVKM. Trimming pared 6 bases from V and 2 bases from J, leaving 14 bases between. The CDR3 DNA is TGTGCCAGCAGGAGCAGGGTTTATGCTGGGGCCAACGTCCTGACTTTC. Encoded protein: CASRSRVYAGANVLTF.

This clonotype was seen ten or more times. The chain links TRBV12-3 or TRBV12-4 to TRBJ1-1, with 10 bases lining up with TRBD1. V trimming: 6 bases; J trimming: 3 bases; junction bases outside the gene matches: 1. The CDR3 spans 13 residues. CDR3 coding DNA: TGTGCCAGCAGGGACAGGGGGGACACTGAAGCTTTCTTT. This translates into CASRDRGDTEAFF.

This clonotype has a handful of counts. The genes are TRBV7-6 and TRBJ2-5; D unclear. V was clipped by 3 bases and J by 4 bases, with 9 bases between them. The germline CDR1 and CDR2 sequences are SGHVS and FNYEAQ. There are 13 residues in the CDR3. CDR3 coding DNA: TGTGCCAGCAGCTTTGACTTCTTAGAGACCCAGTACTTC. The encoded protein is CASSFDFLETQYF.

This clonotype showed up just a few times. The chain uses TRBV29-1 and TRBJ1-2, with 8 bases matching TRBD1. Germline CDR1 is SQVTM and CDR2 is ANQGSEA. CDR3 length equals 15 residues. J gave up 3 bases and V 0 bases, and 6 bases lay outside the gene matches. The CDR3 DNA follows: TGCAGCGTTGAAGATGTGCAGGGGGCTGACTATGGCTACACCTTC. Its protein product is CSVEDVQGADYGYTF.

This clonotype was counted many times. The chain couples TRBV5-4 to TRBJ2-4, with no clear D. The ends were cut back, 3 bases at V and 0 bases at J, with 13 bases in the middle. CDR1 SGHNT and CDR2 YYREEE come from the germline V gene (reference sequence). The CDR3 is 16 amino acids. The CDR3 spells CASSSGPPLAKNIQYF. The CDR3 DNA follows: TGTGCCAGCAGCTCTGGACCACCGCTAGCCAAAAACATTCAGTACTTC.

V and J are TRBV20-1 and TRBJ2-5, with D perhaps given as TRBD1 or TRBD2 (5 bases each). V lost 2 bases to trimming and J lost 5 bases, with 15 bases between them. The CDR3 is 14 amino acids. CDR1 and CDR2 (germline): DFQATT, SNEGSKA (reference sequence). The CDR3 DNA reads TGCAGTGCTAGATCAATGGGACCTGGGGAGACCCAGTACTTC. Translation gives CSARSMGPGETQYF.

The J gene is TRBJ2-3, the V gene TRBV4-2, with TRBD2 identical over 14 bases. CDR1 and CDR2 from the germline V gene are LGHNA and YNFKEQ. The junction had 12 bases not matched to a gene; V was cut back by 1 base and J by 6 bases. The CDR3 has 19 amino acids. In nucleotides, the CDR3 is TGTGCCAGCAGCCAAGGACTAGCGGGGGGGCCACCCCTTGCGGATACGCAGTATTTT. Encoded protein: CASSQGLAGGPPLADTQYF.